The 5 T cell receptor beta chains presented below share a single source sample, sequenced in a study of T cells after yellow fever vaccination. TCRdb re-called the 5' RACE reads through MiXCR, storing one row per CDR3 protein. The repertoire holds 250,000 to 400,000 distinct CDR3 sequences, with approximately 4.5% as singletons. Sequenced material: PBMCs, taken 15 days after the yellow fever booster vaccination. These receptors were obtained from a man aged 18 to 30 who received the YFV17D yellow fever vaccine.

This clonotype was recorded at least ten times. CDR3 sequence (DNA): TGTGCCAGCAGCCTCGGGACAGACTATGGCTACACCTTC. As protein: CASSLGTDYGYTF. The genes are TRBV12-3 or TRBV12-4 and TRBJ1-2, with 7 bases lining up with TRBD1. After removal of 6 bases from V and 3 bases from J, the junction contained 4 bases not matched to a gene. This CDR3 is 13 amino acids long.

The sample holds a few counts of this clonotype. The gene calls are TRBV27 and TRBJ1-5, with 7 bases identical to TRBD1. The V gene end was trimmed by 4 bases and the J gene end by 2 bases; junction bases not matched to a gene: 8. CDR1 MNHEY and CDR2 SMNVEV come from the germline V gene (reference sequence). The length of the CDR3 is 16 residues. The CDR3 region has the DNA TGTGCCAGCAGTTCAGTTCGCACAGGGGGCAATCAGCCCCAGCATTTT. It encodes CASSSVRTGGNQPQHF.

The V and J genes are TRBV6-5 and TRBJ2-7, with TRBD1 matching 9 bases. The CDR3 spans 15 residues. With V trimmed by 6 bases and J by 2 bases, 8 bases remained unmatched. Germline V gene lookup returns CDR1 MNHEY and CDR2 SVGAGI. DNA for the CDR3: TGTGCCAGCAGACCACAGGGGGCGAGGCCCTACGAGCAGTACTTC. This translates into CASRPQGARPYEQYF.

This clonotype was seen repeatedly, ten times or more. The gene calls are TRBV29-1 and TRBJ1-3; no clear D gene. V was pared by 3 bases and J by 0 bases, with 9 bases between. CDR3 length: 14 amino acids. Per the germline V gene, CDR1 is SQVTM and CDR2 is ANQGSEA. In DNA form, the CDR3 reads TGCAGCGTTGACGCGTGGGACTCTGGAAACACCATATATTTT. Amino acid sequence: CSVDAWDSGNTIYF.

V gene TRBV5-1 combines with J gene TRBJ2-2, with TRBD1 matching over 7 bases. Trimming took 5 bases from V and 3 from J; bases not matched to a gene: 4. This CDR3 comprises 14 residues. Germline V gene lookup returns CDR1 SGHRS and CDR2 YFSETQ. The CDR3 reads CASSKGADTGELFF. The CDR3 coding sequence is TGCGCCAGCAGTAAGGGGGCAGACACCGGGGAGCTGTTTTTT.